The sample holds a few counts of the clone carrying this TCR beta chain. Its antigen is currently unknown. For TCRbeta, the library was prepared with unique molecular identifiers. TCRdb processed the PCR reads anew with MiXCR; each CDR3 protein has one entry. The data contain around 440,000 distinct CDR3 sequences, roughly 15% of them seen just once; the ten biggest clones take up about 32%. CDR1 and CDR2 (germline): KGHDR, SFDVKD. Trimming removed 5 bases at V and 5 bases at J, with 11 bases between. The CDR3 extends over 13 amino acids. This record belongs to a study of T-cell reconstitution after alpha-beta-depleted transplantation in children. Study findings and constraints: About two months after transplant, alpha-beta T cells reportedly came from several hundred expanded graft clones.

V and J are TRBV24-1 and TRBJ2-5, with D unclear. This specimen consisted of PBMCs, mostly from graft donor cells, obtained 360 days after TCRalphabeta/CD19-depleted stem cell transplant. The sequence was obtained from a boy under three years old who had a stem cell transplant for Wiskott-Aldrich syndrome, so the T cells may come from the graft donor. CDR3 nucleotides: TGTGCCACCAGTGCAGGAAAAGGGGAGACCCAGTACTTC. Translating it yields CATSAGKGETQYF.